This section outlines one T cell receptor (beta chain) sequence together with its context. Its target is not known. Amplification used 60 Vbeta primers and 13 Jbeta primers. The method was immunoSEQ multiplex PCR; TCRdb's version includes in-frame clones alone and lacks a portion of them. The table has 150,000 to 200,000 clones, roughly 75% seen once. These data are taken from a study of cytomegalovirus exposure and HLA in healthy donors. Germline CDR1 reads SNHLY; CDR2 reads FYNNEI. This CDR3 is 13 amino acids long. Trimming shortened V by 3 bases and J by 3 bases, and 8 bases separated the two germline ends. General study results and limits: Solely CMV serostatus was available to characterize immune exposure. Among the sequence variants, a highly shared cluster was likely an artifact of sequencing.

The sample comprised PBMCs. The TCR comes from a woman in her 40s in good health and CMV-seropositive. The gene calls are TRBV2 and TRBJ2-5; unclear D gene. CDR3 sequence reads: CASSENNEETQYF. In nucleotides, the CDR3 is TGTGCCAGCAGTGAGAACAACGAAGAGACCCAGTACTTC.